Below are 32 T cell receptor beta chains sequenced from a single sample in a study of T cell responses to AZD1222 COVID-19 vaccine (dated by TCRdb to the early 2020s). Sample time point, as interpreted from the label and publication: baseline before first vaccination. Libraries were constructed by the immunoSEQ multiplex PCR assay. The immuneACCESS repertoire file appears here via TCRdb, limited to in-frame rearrangements. These files lack a portion of the clones; in checked studies, under half of the deficit traces to unresolved V genes, and the cause of the others is not known. This sample gives about 90,000 clones in total; over 80% of them show up just once. The ten largest account for approximately 15% of the sample. The starting material was peripheral blood, obtained on day 0 of AZD1222 vaccination. These receptors originate from an adult in good health.

The chain joins TRBV15 to TRBJ2-3; D gene ambiguous. Germline CDR1 reads LNHNV; CDR2 reads YYDKDF (reference sequence). CDR3 length: 11 amino acids. The V end lost 4 bases, the J end lost 11 bases, and 10 bases lay between the germline ends. CDR3 sequence reads: CATSIGNRQYF. Written as DNA, the CDR3 is TGTGCCACCAGCATAGGAAACAGGCAGTATTTT.

This clone was counted a single time. Here the CDR3 DNA reads TGCGCCAGCAGCTTGAACCCATCCAACAAAGCTTTCTTT. Translating gives CASSLNPSNKAFF. The chain employs TRBV5-1 and TRBJ1-1; D call uncertain. Germline assignment: CDR1 SGHRS and CDR2 YFSETQ. This CDR3 has 13 residues. V was cut by 1 base and J by 9 bases, with 13 bases left in between.

Judged by abundance, this clone is medium-sized. This chain joins TRBV2 and TRBJ2-5; maybe TRBD1 (6 bases). This CDR3 is built from 14 residues. CDR1 is SNHLY and CDR2 is FYNNEI in the germline V gene. Trimming pared 5 bases from V and 0 bases from J, leaving 10 bases between. CDR3 coding DNA: TGTGCCAGCAGTCGGGACATAAACCAAGAGACCCAGTACTTC. It yields the protein CASSRDINQETQYF.

The chain carries TRBV7-2 and TRBJ1-4; a weak D match, TRBD1 (5 bases). Germline CDR1 reads SGHTA; CDR2 reads FQGNSA. V dropped 1 base and J dropped 7 bases, with 7 bases sitting between them. This CDR3 has 13 residues. CDR3 sequence: CASSLGGGEKLFF. CDR3 nucleotides: TGTGCCAGCAGCTTAGGCGGGGGTGAAAAACTGTTTTTT.

The J gene is TRBJ1-1, the V gene TRBV6-5; unclear D gene. Germline-derived CDR1 and CDR2 are MNHEY and SVGAGI. Trimming left V 4 bases short and J 4 bases short, with 7 bases between. The CDR3 sequence is 12 residues long. CDR3 nucleotides: TGTGCCAGCAGTTTCTCGGGCACTGAAGCTTTCTTT. It translates to CASSFSGTEAFF.

This chain joins TRBV12-3 or TRBV12-4 and TRBJ1-1; 7 bases line up with TRBD1. After removal of 5 bases from V and 10 bases from J, the junction contained 4 bases not matched to a gene. This CDR3 region has 11 residues. The CDR3 is CASSVTGRAFF. The DNA of the CDR3 is TGTGCCAGCAGTGTGACAGGGCGAGCTTTCTTT.

The chain combines TRBV28 with TRBJ2-7, with 7 positions matching TRBD1. The CDR3 spans 16 residues. With V trimmed by 5 bases and J by 5 bases, 15 bases remained unmatched. CDR1 and CDR2 (germline): MDHEN, SYDVKM. CDR3 bases: TGTGCCAGCAGTCTACTCACGGGACAGATGACCCACGAGCAGTACTTC. This encodes CASSLLTGQMTHEQYF.

The chain combines TRBV5-6 with TRBJ1-2; tentative D call: TRBD1 (6 bases). The CDR3 contains 15 residues. Germline V gene data show CDR1 as SGHDT and CDR2 as YYEEEE. V was pared by 3 bases and J by 5 bases, with 17 bases between. The CDR3 bases are TGTGCCAGCAGCTCCCGGTTTAGGACAGTTTATGGCTACACCTTC. Its translation is CASSSRFRTVYGYTF.

This clone was counted only a few times. CDR3 bases: TGTGCCAGCAGTCGACTTCGGGACAGCTACGAGCAGTACTTC. Its protein product is CASSRLRDSYEQYF. The rearrangement uses TRBV6-5 and TRBJ2-7; 7 positions agree with TRBD1. Germline lookup yields CDR1 MNHEY and CDR2 SVGAGI. Trimming took 5 bases from V and 3 from J; bases not matched to a gene: 7. This CDR3 has 14 residues.

The chain carries TRBV18 and TRBJ2-4; D perhaps matches TRBD1 (6 bases). Germline lookup yields CDR1 KGHSH and CDR2 LQKENI. CDR3 length: 16 amino acids. The V gene lost 5 bases and the J gene lost 0 bases, with 14 bases spanning the gap. The CDR3 DNA follows: TGTGCCAGCTCAGCACAGGGCCGACTAGCCAAAAACATTCAGTACTTC. This encodes CASSAQGRLAKNIQYF.

The J gene is TRBJ2-1, the V gene TRBV20-1; TRBD2 matches 10 bases. Germline V gene data show CDR1 as DFQATT and CDR2 as SNEGSKA (reference sequence). The CDR3 covers 16 residues. V gave up 3 bases and J gave up 6 bases; unmatched junction bases: 11. The CDR3 region has the DNA TGCAGTGCTAGTAGTCGGGCGACTAGCGGGTTCAATGAGCAGTTCTTC. Protein: CSASSRATSGFNEQFF.

The chain uses TRBV3-1 (or the pseudogene TRBV3-2) and TRBJ1-1; the D gene is possibly TRBD1 (5 bases). The CDR3 is made up of 17 amino acids. Germline lookup yields CDR1 LGHDT and CDR2 YNNKEL (reference sequence). The ends were cut back, 2 bases at V and 4 bases at J, with 20 bases in the middle. DNA for the CDR3: TGTGCCAGCAGCCAAATACCCCGCGGGGCAAGGGGCACTGAAGCTTTCTTT. This sequence encodes CASSQIPRGARGTEAFF.

The rearrangement links TRBV3-1 (or the pseudogene TRBV3-2) to TRBJ1-1, with D hard to call. The CDR3 is 13 amino acids. V was cut by 1 base and J by 8 bases, with 11 bases left in between. The V gene's germline CDR1 is LGHDT and CDR2 YNNKEL (reference sequence). Here the CDR3 reads CASSQVAVTEAFF. CDR3 DNA sequence: TGTGCCAGCAGCCAAGTGGCAGTAACGGAAGCTTTCTTT.

This clone was counted a few times. The V gene is TRBV10-2, the J gene TRBJ2-7, with D possibly matching TRBD2 (6 bases). The V end lost 2 bases, the J end lost 5 bases, and 10 bases lay between the germline ends. The V gene's germline CDR1 is WSHSY and CDR2 SAAADI. This CDR3 region has 13 residues. The CDR3 nucleotides are TGCGCCAGCAGTGAGCGGGAGAGCAACGAGCAGTACTTC. Translation: CASSERESNEQYF.

This chain uses TRBV7-9 with TRBJ1-5; D ambiguous. From germline, CDR1 is SEHNR and CDR2 FQNEAQ (reference sequence). This CDR3 is 13 amino acids long. V shed 1 base and J shed 6 bases, with 7 bases lying between them. CDR3 loop: CASSLEWGQPQHF. The DNA for the CDR3 is TGTGCCAGCAGCTTAGAGTGGGGTCAGCCCCAGCATTTT. The full variable domain, its missing parts supplied by reference TRBV7-9 and TRBJ1-5, is DTGVSQNPRHKITKRGQNVTFRCDPISEHNRLYWYRQTLGQGPEFLTYFQNEAQLEKSRLLSDRFSAERPKGSFSTLEIQRTEQGDSAMYLCASSLEWGQPQHFGDGTRLSIL.

This chain uses TRBV20-1 with TRBJ2-7; D is ambiguous. CDR3 length equals 11 residues. Germline lookup yields CDR1 DFQATT and CDR2 SNEGSKA (reference sequence). The V and J ends lost 5 bases and 2 bases respectively, with 7 bases between them. The CDR3 sequence is CSAPSAYEQYF. The CDR3 nucleotides are TGCAGTGCTCCATCAGCCTACGAGCAGTACTTC.

The chain joins TRBV5-4 to TRBJ1-1, with D unclear. Per germline, CDR1 SGHNT and CDR2 YYREEE (reference sequence). V lost 7 bases and J lost 1, with 11 bases in between. The CDR3 contains 13 residues. CDR3 region: CASSRTENTEAFF. The CDR3 DNA reads as TGTGCCAGCTCCCGGACGGAGAACACTGAAGCTTTCTTT. Based on the CDR3 plus reference TRBV5-4 and TRBJ1-1, the full variable domain is ETGVTQSPTHLIKTRGQQVTLRCSSQSGHNTVSWYQQALGQGPQFIFQYYREEENGRGNFPPRFSGLQFPNYSSELNVNALELDDSALYLCASSRTENTEAFFGQGTRLTVV.

This chain joins TRBV11-3 and TRBJ2-3; the D is unclear. Trimming removed 5 bases at V and 0 bases at J, with 9 bases between. Germline V gene data show CDR1 as SGHNT and CDR2 as YENEEA. The CDR3 spans 14 residues. The CDR3: CASSNGSSTDTQYF. The CDR3 region has the DNA TGTGCCAGCAGCAACGGATCTAGCACAGATACGCAGTATTTT.

The CDR3 bases are TGTGCCAGCAGCCGGCCAGGGCCTAGCTCCTACGAGCAGTACTTC. This translates into CASSRPGPSSYEQYF. The chain combines TRBV7-9 with TRBJ2-7; D possibly corresponds to TRBD1 (5 bases). Per germline, CDR1 SEHNR and CDR2 FQNEAQ (reference sequence). V was shortened by 5 bases and J by 0 bases, with 14 bases between the two germline ends. CDR3 size: 15 residues.

J is TRBJ1-2 and V is TRBV7-2; D uncertain. This CDR3 is 15 amino acids long. Per the germline V gene, CDR1 is SGHTA and CDR2 is FQGNSA. Trimming stripped 4 bases from V and 5 bases from J, with 17 bases between. The CDR3 coding sequence is TGTGCCAGCAGCTCTAGGAGGGAGGGAAGATATGGCTACACCTTC. This gives the protein CASSSRREGRYGYTF.

The chain uses TRBV18 and TRBJ1-3, with 8 bases fitting TRBD1. The CDR3 loop spans 15 amino acids. The V gene's germline CDR1 is KGHSH and CDR2 LQKENI. Germline trimming cut 4 bases from V and 0 bases from J; bases unmatched to any gene: 2. CDR3 protein: CASSRDRISGNTIYF. CDR3 in DNA: TGTGCCAGCTCACGGGACAGGATCTCTGGAAACACCATATATTTT.

This chain connects TRBV18 to TRBJ1-4, with D hard to call. Germline loops: CDR1 KGHSH, CDR2 LQKENI. V lost 0 bases to trimming and J lost 8 bases, with 10 bases between them. The CDR3 is 14 residues long. The CDR3 is CASSPPNLGEKLFF. Here the CDR3 DNA reads TGTGCCAGCTCACCACCGAATTTAGGGGAAAAACTGTTTTTT.

The chain employs TRBV7-6 and TRBJ1-2; the match to TRBD1 covers 8 bases. With V trimmed by 5 bases and J by 5 bases, 10 bases remained unmatched. The CDR3 has 15 amino acids. CDR1 and CDR2 from the germline V gene are SGHVS and FNYEAQ. The CDR3 is CASSPQTGAQYGYTF. In nucleotides, the CDR3 is TGTGCCAGCAGCCCCCAGACAGGGGCCCAATATGGCTACACCTTC.

The chain carries TRBV14 and TRBJ1-2, with 7 bases lining up with TRBD1. CDR1 and CDR2 (germline): SGHDN, FVKESK. CDR3 length: 16 amino acids. V was clipped by 2 bases and J by 6 bases; unmatched bases: 12. Written as DNA, the CDR3 is TGTGCCAGCAGCCAAAGACAGACAGGGAAGTTCGATGGCTACACCTTC. It encodes CASSQRQTGKFDGYTF.

The V call is TRBV11-3, the J call TRBJ2-3, with 11 bases identical to TRBD2. V trimming: 1 base; J trimming: 4 bases; junction bases outside the gene matches: 4. The CDR3 contains 16 residues. From germline, CDR1 is SGHNT and CDR2 YENEEA. For the CDR3, the DNA is TGTGCCAGCAGCTTAGCTAGCGGGAGGATGGCAGATACGCAGTATTTT. Translation gives CASSLASGRMADTQYF.

The chain joins TRBV11-2 to TRBJ1-6, with D uncertain. The CDR3 has 16 residues. CDR1 is SGHAT and CDR2 is FQNNGV in the germline V gene. Trimming left V 0 bases short and J 6 bases short, with 12 bases between. The chain's CDR3 is CASSLDGRQSNSPLHF. CDR3 sequence (DNA): TGTGCCAGCAGCTTAGATGGCCGGCAGTCTAATTCACCCCTCCACTTT.

This sequence joins TRBV5-1 and TRBJ1-6, with TRBD1 matching 9 bases. The CDR3 has 15 amino acids. V lost 3 bases and J lost 8; bases outside the gene matches: 6. Germline CDR1 is SGHRS and CDR2 is YFSETQ. CDR3 nucleotide sequence: TGCGCCAGCAGCTCCCGGACAGGGGAGGATTCACCCCTCCACTTT. Amino acids: CASSSRTGEDSPLHF.

The chain joins TRBV18 to TRBJ1-1; TRBD1 matches at 11 bases. This CDR3 spans 17 amino acids. J gave up 0 bases and V 2 bases, and 5 bases lay outside the gene matches. The germline V gene encodes CDR1 KGHSH and CDR2 LQKENI. CDR3 sequence reads: CASSPGTGGLLNTEAFF. DNA of the CDR3: TGTGCCAGCTCACCAGGGACAGGGGGTCTCCTGAACACTGAAGCTTTCTTT.

This clone was recorded only once. The chain joins TRBV5-4 to TRBJ2-7; tentatively, D is TRBD1 (5 bases). The CDR3 covers 13 residues. Trimming left V 4 bases short and J 5 bases short, with 13 bases between. Germline-derived CDR1 and CDR2 are SGHNT and YYREEE (reference sequence). CDR3 sequence: CASSRTPFNEQYF. In nucleotides, the CDR3 is TGTGCCAGCAGCCGGACACCCTTCAACGAGCAGTACTTC.

The V call is TRBV28, the J call TRBJ1-2, with 7 bases that match TRBD1. Germline V gives CDR1 MDHEN, CDR2 SYDVKM. The V and J ends lost 4 bases and 4 bases, in that order; junction bases with no gene match: 6. This CDR3 region has 14 residues. The CDR3 DNA is TGTGCCAGCAGTTGGAACAGGGGCGGCTATGGCTACACCTTC. Amino acid sequence: CASSWNRGGYGYTF.

V usage is TRBV7-2 and J usage is TRBJ2-1; D ambiguous. The CDR3 has 13 amino acids. Germline CDR1 and CDR2: SGHTA and FQGNSA. Trimming pared 1 base from V and 11 bases from J, leaving 12 bases between. The DNA of the CDR3 is TGTGCCAGCAGCTTAGTTACCGATGGGAAGCAGTTCTTC. As protein: CASSLVTDGKQFF.

This clone was found once. The chain links TRBV28 to TRBJ1-1; tentative D call: TRBD1 (5 bases). Germline CDR1 and CDR2: MDHEN and SYDVKM. This CDR3 region has 9 residues. V lost 11 bases and J 6 bases, leaving 7 bases between the germline ends. CDR3 sequence: CASGAEAFF. CDR3 nucleotides: TGTGCCTCGGGGGCTGAAGCTTTCTTT.